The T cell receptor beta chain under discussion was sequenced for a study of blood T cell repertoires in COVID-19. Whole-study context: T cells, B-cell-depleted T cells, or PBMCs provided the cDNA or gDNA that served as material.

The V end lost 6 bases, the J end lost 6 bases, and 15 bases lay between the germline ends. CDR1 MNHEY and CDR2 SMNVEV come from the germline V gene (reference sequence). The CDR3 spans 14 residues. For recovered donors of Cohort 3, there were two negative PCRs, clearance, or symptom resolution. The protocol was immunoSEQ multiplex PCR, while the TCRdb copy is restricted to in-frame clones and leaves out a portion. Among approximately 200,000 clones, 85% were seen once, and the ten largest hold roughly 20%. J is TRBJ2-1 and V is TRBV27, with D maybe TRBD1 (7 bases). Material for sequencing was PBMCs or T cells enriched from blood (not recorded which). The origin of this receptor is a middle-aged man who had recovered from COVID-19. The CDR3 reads CASSLGTAGNEQFF. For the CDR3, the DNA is TGTGCCAGCAGCCTCGGGACAGCGGGCAATGAGCAGTTCTTC.